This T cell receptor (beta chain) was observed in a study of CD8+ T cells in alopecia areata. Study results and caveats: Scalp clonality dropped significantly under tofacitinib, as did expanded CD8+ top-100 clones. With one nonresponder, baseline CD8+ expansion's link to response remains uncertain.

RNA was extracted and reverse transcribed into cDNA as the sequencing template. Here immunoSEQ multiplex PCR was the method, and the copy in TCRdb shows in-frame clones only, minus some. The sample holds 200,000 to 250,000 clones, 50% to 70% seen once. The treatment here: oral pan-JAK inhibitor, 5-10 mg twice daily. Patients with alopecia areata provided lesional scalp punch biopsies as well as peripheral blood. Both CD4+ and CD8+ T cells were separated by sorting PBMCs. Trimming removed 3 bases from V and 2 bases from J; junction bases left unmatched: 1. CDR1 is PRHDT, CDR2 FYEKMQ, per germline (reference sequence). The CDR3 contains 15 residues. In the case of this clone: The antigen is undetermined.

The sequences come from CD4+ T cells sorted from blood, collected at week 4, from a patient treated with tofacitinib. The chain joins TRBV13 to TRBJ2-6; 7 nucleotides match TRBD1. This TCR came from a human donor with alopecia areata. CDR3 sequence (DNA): TGTGCCAGCAGCTTCAGGGGGACTGGGGCCAACGTCCTGACTTTC. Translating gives CASSFRGTGANVLTF.